The present T cell receptor (beta chain) was sequenced within a study of Graves' ophthalmopathy and Graves' hyperthyroidism. Clinical symptoms and serum thyroxine were used for diagnosis; TRAb, thyroid ultrasound and orbital computed tomography were also relied on. From RNA, the CDR3 regions of TCR beta chains were amplified and sequenced. RT-PCR in the first round used HTBI primers; a second-round multiplex PCR followed. Using its own MiXCR run on the multiplex PCR reads, TCRdb lists one record per CDR3 protein. The repertoire includes about 410,000 distinct CDR3 sequences, about 17% of them detected once, and 1.6% sits in the top ten. This CDR3 is 16 amino acids long. V was pared by 2 bases and J by 4 bases, with 5 bases of the junction left unmatched. CDR1 is SGHTA and CDR2 is FQGNSA in the germline V gene. This clonotype has at least ten counts.

The chain is built from TRBV7-2 and TRBJ2-5; 12 nucleotides agree with TRBD2. The receptor was derived from a woman aged 18-30 years with Graves' ophthalmopathy. The specimen was peripheral blood. For the CDR3, the DNA is TGTGCCAGCAGCTTACTAGCGGGGGGGCCGCGAGAGACCCAGTACTTC. This sequence encodes CASSLLAGGPRETQYF.